The following is a T cell receptor beta chain sequence with its context. Its antigen is still unknown. TCRdb processed the RT-PCR reads anew with MiXCR; each CDR3 protein has one entry. The table shows 400,000 to 650,000 distinct CDR3 sequences, with around 7.9% occurring only once. The data stem from a study of response to subunit inactivated influenza vaccine. Overall study results and limits: A suggestion made by the authors is that each seasonal influenza vaccination recruits few new T cells.

CDR1 is MNHEY, CDR2 SMNVEV, per germline (reference sequence). This CDR3 contains 19 residues. Germline trimming cut 1 base from V and 0 bases from J; bases unmatched to any gene: 8. The clonotype comes from a man between 50 and 69 years old who received an inactivated influenza vaccine. The rearrangement links TRBV27 to TRBJ2-1; 11 bases align to TRBD2. The source was PBMCs from blood, collected roughly 24 months after vaccination. CDR3 in DNA: TGTGCCAGCAGTTTATTCGGGACTAGCGGAGCTAGCTCCTACAATGAGCAGTTCTTC. Translating gives CASSLFGTSGASSYNEQFF.